The 16 T cell receptor beta chains below come from one sample, sequenced in a study of human T cells and chemical hapten exposure. Documented time point: pre-sensitization, week 0. The treatment was: therapeutic diphenylcyclopropenone sensitization with weekly scalp DPC. MiXCR, applied by TCRdb to the RACE reads, yields one record per CDR3 protein. The data hold around 180,000 distinct CDR3 sequences, with approximately 31% observed a single time. The sequencing used whole blood, collected in connection with sensitization to the hapten diphenylcyclopropenone (DPC). The origin of the receptors is a woman aged 30 to 39 with alopecia areata. Some clones in this sample may be carry-over from other donors' samples.

The CDR3 DNA follows: TGTGCCAGCAGCTCCCCAAGGCCAGTCCACACTGAAGCTTTCTTT. Protein sequence: CASSSPRPVHTEAFF. J is TRBJ1-1 and V is TRBV11-2; D remains unclear. Germline CDR1 SGHAT, CDR2 FQNNGV. The length of the CDR3 is 15 residues. Trimming removed 4 bases from V and 3 bases from J, with 15 bases in between.

Turning to this clonotype: The junction does not match germline at one end; this may be a read error. The genes are TRBV28 and TRBJ2-3; D uncertain. This CDR3 spans 15 amino acids. Germline V gene lookup returns CDR1 MDHEN and CDR2 SYDVKM. CDR3 region: CVSSFTQGTADTQYF. The CDR3 DNA is TGTGTCAGCAGTTTCACTCAAGGAACAGCAGATACGCAGTATTTT.

The chain recombines TRBV27 with TRBJ2-5; possibly TRBD2 for D (5 bases). The V end was cut by 5 bases, the J end by 2 bases, with 9 bases between. This CDR3 spans 13 amino acids. Germline V gene lookup returns CDR1 MNHEY and CDR2 SMNVEV (reference sequence). The chain's CDR3 is CASSKAGQETQYF. DNA of the CDR3: TGTGCCAGCAGTAAGGCGGGTCAAGAGACCCAGTACTTC.

This clonotype has a handful of counts. J is TRBJ1-1 and V is TRBV29-1; no firm D call. The CDR3 is made up of 13 amino acids. CDR1 SQVTM and CDR2 ANQGSEA come from the germline V gene. V lost 7 bases and J 0 bases, leaving 12 bases between the germline ends. CDR3 amino acids: CSALPGLNTEAFF. CDR3 in DNA: TGCAGCGCACTCCCGGGGTTGAACACTGAAGCTTTCTTT.

The V call is TRBV28, the J call TRBJ2-7; TRBD1 agrees at 9 bases. This CDR3 is built from 21 residues. CDR1 and CDR2 (germline): MDHEN, SYDVKM. Unmatched junction bases numbered 23, after V lost 3 bases and J lost 2 bases. CDR3 loop: CASSFFLRTGAVAGAAYEQYF. Here the CDR3 DNA reads TGTGCCAGCAGTTTCTTTCTTCGGACAGGGGCCGTGGCGGGAGCTGCCTACGAGCAGTACTTC. The variable domain in full, with the rest retrieved from reference TRBV28 and TRBJ2-7, is DVKVTQSSRYLVKRTGEKVFLECVQDMDHENMFWYRQDPGLGLRLIYFSYDVKMKEKGDIPEGYSVSREKKERFSLILESASTNQTSMYLCASSFFLRTGAVAGAAYEQYFGPGTRLTVT.

The CDR3 DNA reads as TGCAGCGTTGCAAATCAGCTCGCAGATACGCAGTATTTT. Amino acid sequence: CSVANQLADTQYF. The chain recombines TRBV29-1 with TRBJ2-3, with D unclear. Germline loops: CDR1 SQVTM, CDR2 ANQGSEA. V dropped 4 bases and J dropped 4 bases, with 12 bases sitting between them. CDR3 length equals 13 residues.

The chain links TRBV5-1 to TRBJ2-1; TRBD2 agrees at 11 bases. The germline V gene encodes CDR1 SGHRS and CDR2 YFSETQ. V lost 3 bases, J lost 8 bases, and 7 bases stayed unmatched. CDR3 length: 15 residues. DNA for the CDR3: TGCGCCAGCAGCTCCCTCGGGACTAGCGGAGATGAGCAGTTCTTC. Its protein product is CASSSLGTSGDEQFF.

This clonotype was detected a few times. The chain couples TRBV29-1 to TRBJ2-5; D remains unclear. CDR1 and CDR2 (germline): SQVTM, ANQGSEA. Trimming pared 7 bases from V and 5 bases from J, leaving 20 bases between. The length of the CDR3 is 14 residues. CDR3 loop: CSAKSPRNGETQYF. CDR3 DNA sequence: TGCAGCGCTAAGTCTCCGCGGAACGGGGAGACCCAGTACTTC.

A few counts support this clonotype. The chain uses TRBV27 and TRBJ2-2; tentatively, D is TRBD1 (6 bases). V was cut by 4 bases and J by 1 base, with 7 bases left in between. The CDR3 is 14 residues long. Germline CDR1 and CDR2: MNHEY and SMNVEV (reference sequence). Here the CDR3 reads CASSWGQNTGELFF. DNA of the CDR3: TGTGCCAGCAGTTGGGGACAGAACACCGGGGAGCTGTTTTTT.

The DNA of the CDR3 is TGTGCCAGCAGCACGGTATCATATGGCTACACCTTC. Protein product: CASSTVSYGYTF. The genes are TRBV28 and TRBJ1-2; no clear D gene. The V gene lost 6 bases and the J gene lost 5 bases, with 10 bases spanning the gap. The CDR3 is 12 residues long. Germline CDR1 is MDHEN and CDR2 is SYDVKM.

V and J are TRBV10-3 and TRBJ2-3; possibly TRBD1 for D (6 bases). Germline V gene lookup returns CDR1 ENHRY and CDR2 SYGVKD. V lost 0 bases and J lost 2, with 12 bases in between. The CDR3 loop spans 16 amino acids. CDR3 coding DNA: TGTGCCATCAGTGAGTCGAGGGGGACGGTCACAGATACGCAGTATTTT. This sequence encodes CAISESRGTVTDTQYF.

The J gene is TRBJ2-7, the V gene TRBV20-1, with 7 bases identical to TRBD1. The CDR3 consists of 14 residues. Germline values: CDR1 DFQATT, CDR2 SNEGSKA (reference sequence). V lost 5 bases, J lost 2 bases, and 9 bases stayed unmatched. This CDR3 is CSAQRRQGPYEQYF. The CDR3 DNA follows: TGCAGTGCTCAACGGCGACAGGGACCCTACGAGCAGTACTTC.

The chain is built from TRBV28 and TRBJ2-1, with 8 bases lining up with TRBD2. CDR3 size: 14 residues. The trim removed 5 bases at V and 2 bases at J, leaving 2 bases unmatched. CDR1 and CDR2 from the germline V gene are MDHEN and SYDVKM. The CDR3 DNA follows: TGTGCCAGCAGTAGACTAGCGACCTACAATGAGCAGTTCTTC. It specifies CASSRLATYNEQFF.

J is TRBJ2-3 and V is TRBV29-1, with D uncertain. Germline V gives CDR1 SQVTM, CDR2 ANQGSEA. This CDR3 region has 14 residues. V lost 6 bases to trimming and J lost 6 bases, with 19 bases between them. This CDR3 reads CSVSRVVLADTQYF. Here the CDR3 DNA reads TGCAGCGTGAGCCGGGTCGTCCTCGCGGATACGCAGTATTTT.

The J gene is TRBJ2-3, the V gene TRBV10-3; TRBD2 aligns across 8 bases. The ends lost 1 base at V and 2 bases at J; junction bases unmatched: 11. The CDR3 is 18 residues long. CDR1 is ENHRY, CDR2 SYGVKD, per germline. The CDR3: CAISEFRLAGRFTDTQYF. For the CDR3, the DNA is TGTGCCATCAGTGAGTTTCGGCTAGCGGGCCGATTCACAGATACGCAGTATTTT.

The sample holds one count of this clonotype. The rearrangement uses TRBV6-2 or TRBV6-3 and TRBJ2-6; D unclear. The CDR3 loop spans 13 amino acids. The germline V and J ends were trimmed by 6 bases and 6 bases, with 9 bases remaining between them. CDR1 is MNHEY and CDR2 is SVGEGT in the germline V gene. The CDR3 protein is CASRTSVANVLTF. In nucleotides, the CDR3 is TGTGCCAGCAGGACCAGCGTGGCCAACGTCCTGACTTTC.